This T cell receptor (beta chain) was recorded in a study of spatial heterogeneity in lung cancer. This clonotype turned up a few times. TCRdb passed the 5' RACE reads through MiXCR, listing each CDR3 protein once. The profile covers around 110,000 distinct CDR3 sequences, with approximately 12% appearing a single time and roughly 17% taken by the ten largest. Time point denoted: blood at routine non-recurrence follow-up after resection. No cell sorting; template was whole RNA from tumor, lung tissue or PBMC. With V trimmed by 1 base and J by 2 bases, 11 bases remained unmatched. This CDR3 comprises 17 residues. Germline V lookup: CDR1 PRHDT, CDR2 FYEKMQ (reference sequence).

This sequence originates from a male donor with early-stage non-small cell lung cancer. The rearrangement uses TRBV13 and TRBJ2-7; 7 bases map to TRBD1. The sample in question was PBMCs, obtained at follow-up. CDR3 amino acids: CASSLVREGAPPYEQYF. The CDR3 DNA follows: TGTGCCAGCAGCTTAGTTCGTGAGGGGGCGCCGCCCTACGAGCAGTACTTC. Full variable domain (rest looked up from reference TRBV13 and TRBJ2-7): AAGVIQSPRHLIKEKRETATLKCYPIPRHDTVYWYQQGPGQDPQFLISFYEKMQSDKGSIPDRFSAQQFSDYHSELNMSSLELGDSALYFCASSLVREGAPPYEQYFGPGTRLTVT.